The T cell receptor (beta chain) described here comes from a study of tumor-infiltrating lymphocytes in primary liver carcinoma. CDR3 size: 13 residues. Germline V lookup: CDR1 WSHSY, CDR2 SAAADI. The ends lost 6 bases at V and 5 bases at J; junction bases unmatched: 5. Joint extraction of RNA and DNA used roughly 20-33 mg of bulk tissue that was unsorted. The patients lived with chronic HBV infection and had not yet received any treatment. Every tumor sample had over 80% viable tumor cells. TCR beta cDNA came from roughly 0.45 ug total RNA, primed with a constant-region primer. Sequencing libraries for TCR beta derived from three nested multiplex PCR rounds that used slightly modified ARM-PCR. The two initial PCR rounds, approximately 10 cycles each, used TRBV1-TRBV30 forward and C-beta reverse primers. Via MiXCR, TCRdb re-called the multiplex PCR reads, giving one row per CDR3 protein. The sample comprises roughly 53,000 distinct CDR3 sequences, around 79% of which are singletons, and under 30% rests with the top ten.

V gene TRBV10-2 combines with J gene TRBJ2-7, with TRBD2 matching 9 bases. This TCR came from a middle-aged man with primary liver carcinoma and hepatitis B virus infection. Sequencing input: liver tumor tissue from sampling region 2. Sample subset: tumor region T2, inferior pole. CDR3 in DNA: TGCGCCAGCAGGCGGGAGGGGGGCCACGAGCAGTACTTC. Translated, it gives CASRREGGHEQYF.